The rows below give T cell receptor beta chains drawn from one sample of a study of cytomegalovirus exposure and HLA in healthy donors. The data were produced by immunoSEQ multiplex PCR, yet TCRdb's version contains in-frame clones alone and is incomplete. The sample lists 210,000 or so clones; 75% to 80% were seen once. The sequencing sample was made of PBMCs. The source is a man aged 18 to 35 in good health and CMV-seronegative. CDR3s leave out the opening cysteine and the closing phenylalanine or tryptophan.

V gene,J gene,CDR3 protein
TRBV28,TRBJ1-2,ASGIPNYRDQDLNYGYT
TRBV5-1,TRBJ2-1,ASSLFLGTANYNEQF
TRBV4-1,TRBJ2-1,ASSQSLGYEQF
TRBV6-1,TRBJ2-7,ASSDPASVGGKREQY
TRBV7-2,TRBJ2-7,ASSFISGGLDEQY
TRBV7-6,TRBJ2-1,ASSLRFPGLAGEDRFDEQF
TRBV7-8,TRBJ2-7,ASSLWQTYEQY
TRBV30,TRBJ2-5,AWSRSEETQY
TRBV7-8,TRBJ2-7,ASSLTRTGAYEQY
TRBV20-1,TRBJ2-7,SARVTYEQY
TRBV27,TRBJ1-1,ASSTGSGNTEAF
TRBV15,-,ATSVGQGKSYEQY
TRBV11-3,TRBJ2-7,ASRHRDSRLYEQY
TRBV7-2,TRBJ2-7,ASSLDLSVYEQY
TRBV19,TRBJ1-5,ASSIYNQPQH
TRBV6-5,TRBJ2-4,ASSPSLAKNIQY
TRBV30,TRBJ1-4,AWTVPTAVNEKLF
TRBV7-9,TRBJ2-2,ASSLTSGSAGELF
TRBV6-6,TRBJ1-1,ASSYGQEDTEAF
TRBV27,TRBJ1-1,ASSPPGLTEMNTEAF
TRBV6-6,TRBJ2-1,ASRRTSGRLDEQF
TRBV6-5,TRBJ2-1,ASSYGTANEQF
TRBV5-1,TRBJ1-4,ASSLASTGEEKLF
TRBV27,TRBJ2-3,ASVGGFASSTDTQY
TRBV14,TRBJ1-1,ASSRTGSNTEAF
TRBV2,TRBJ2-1,ASSTRTDYNEQF
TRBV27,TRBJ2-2,ASSKPNKGGGELF
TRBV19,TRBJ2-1,ASRKNFYNEQF
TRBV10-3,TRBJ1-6,ATGTVTTNSPLH
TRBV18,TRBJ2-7,ASSPATGLHEQY
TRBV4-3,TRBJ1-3,ASRNRQGKAGNTIY
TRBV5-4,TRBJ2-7,ASSQDPAGEVSYEQY
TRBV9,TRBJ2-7,ASSPGYEQY
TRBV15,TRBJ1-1,ATSSSGNTEAF
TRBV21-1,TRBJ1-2,ASSNGQGAPNYGYT
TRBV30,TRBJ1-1,AWETSGTGGPEAF
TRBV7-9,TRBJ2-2,ASSRTGATNTGELF
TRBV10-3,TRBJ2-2,AISGRREGSTGELF
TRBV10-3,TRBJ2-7,AISESTDYEQY
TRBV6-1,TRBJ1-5,ASSQNRGQPQH
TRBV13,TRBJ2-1,ASSRDPGSGSIDEQF
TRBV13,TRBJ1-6,ASSFLRDSPLH
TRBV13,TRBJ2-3,ASSSETSSDTQY
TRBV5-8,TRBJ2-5,ASSQRLADYQETQY
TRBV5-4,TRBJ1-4,ASSFDQGAAEKLF
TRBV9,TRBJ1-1,ASSPRQGENTEAF
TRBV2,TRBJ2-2,ASRLRGNTGELF
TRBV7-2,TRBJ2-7,ASSLGLAGEDIHYEQY
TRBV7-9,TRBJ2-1,ASSLEDSQYNEQF
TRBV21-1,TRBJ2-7,ASSKFVDGLIEPYEQY
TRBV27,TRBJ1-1,ASSLSVREVMNTEAF
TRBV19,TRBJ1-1,ASSLWEVNTEAF
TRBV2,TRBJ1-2,ASSQDTNYGYT
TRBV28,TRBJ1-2,ASRLVRGLGYGYT
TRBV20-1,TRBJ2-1,SARSNNEQF